This is a list of T cell receptor beta chains from one sample in a study of vaccination and CD4 T cells after COVID-19. TCRdb processed the PCR reads anew with MiXCR; each CDR3 protein has one entry. Among 25,000 to 35,000 distinct CDR3 sequences, approximately 49% were seen once, and the ten largest hold 5.5% to 7%. The specimen comprised CD4+ T cells from blood, sampled about 7 months after SARS-CoV-2 vaccination. These receptors were collected from a human donor who had recovered from COVID-19. Both conserved end residues are part of each CDR3. The D gene is left open where the match is weak. Size is stated for part of the rows, as once, few or many counts, or as a class when the clone is expanded.

D gene	V gene	clone size	J gene	CDR3 DNA	CDR3 protein
-	TRBV10-3	-	TRBJ2-4	TGTGCCATCAGTGAGTGGGATGGAAACATTCAGTACTTC	CAISEWDGNIQYF
TRBD1	TRBV20-1	few	TRBJ2-1	TGCACCAGGGACAGGGGTTTTTACAATGAGCAGTTCTTC	CTRDRGFYNEQFF
TRBD2	TRBV20-1	-	TRBJ2-2	TGCAGTGCCCCAGGACTAGCGAACACCGGTGGGCTGTTTTTT	CSAPGLANTGGLFF
-	TRBV28	few	TRBJ1-1	TGTGCCAGCAAAGGGGGACCGGTCAACACTGAAGCTTTCTTT	CASKGGPVNTEAFF
-	TRBV7-2	once	TRBJ1-2	TGTGCCAGCAGCTTAGAGGGCGGGGCTGGCTACACCTTC	CASSLEGGAGYTF
TRBD2	TRBV4-1	-	TRBJ2-7	TGCGCCAGCAGCCCGCTAGCGGGAGTGGCCTACGAGCAGTACTTC	CASSPLAGVAYEQYF
TRBD1	TRBV6-1	-	TRBJ2-7	TGTGCCAGCAGACAGGGGGTTTGGCTTGGGTACGAGCAGTACTTC	CASRQGVWLGYEQYF
TRBD2	TRBV7-6	few	TRBJ2-5	TGTGCCAGCAGCTTAGCCGGACTAGCGGGCCAAGAGACCCAGTACTTC	CASSLAGLAGQETQYF
-	TRBV4-2	-	TRBJ2-1	TGTGCCAGCAGCCCGGACCTTTGGGACAATGAGCAGTTCTTC	CASSPDLWDNEQFF
-	TRBV7-2	-	TRBJ2-2	TGTGCCAGCAGAGGGCCCTACACCGGGGAGCTGTTTTTT	CASRGPYTGELFF
-	TRBV21-1	-	TRBJ1-5	TGTGCCAGCAGCAAAGCAGGGGATGACAATCAGCCCCAGCATTTT	CASSKAGDDNQPQHF
TRBD2	TRBV5-1	-	TRBJ2-3	TGCGCCAGCGCCCTTCTAGCGGACACAGATACGCAGTATTTT	CASALLADTDTQYF
-	TRBV12-3/TRBV12-4	few	TRBJ2-7	TGTGCCAGCACTCAAGGGGGAGGAAACGAGCAGTACTTC	CASTQGGGNEQYF
-	TRBV19	few	TRBJ2-3	TGTGCCAGTAGTCCATCTCAAACTAGTCCCCTCACAGATACGCAGTATTTT	CASSPSQTSPLTDTQYF
TRBD2	TRBV10-3	-	TRBJ2-3	TGTGCCATCAGTGGAAGGGCCCCTAGCGGGAGAAGGAGCACAGATACGCAGTATTTT	CAISGRAPSGRRSTDTQYF
-	TRBV7-2	few	TRBJ1-5	TGTGCCAGCAGCTTAGGTGTTGTAGCTCAGCCCCAGCATTTT	CASSLGVVAQPQHF
-	TRBV7-9	few	TRBJ1-1	TGTGCCAGCAGCTTTACAGGGAAGGCGAACACTGAAGCTTTCTTT	CASSFTGKANTEAFF
-	TRBV10-1	-	TRBJ2-7	TGCGCCAGCAGTGCATTCTCCTCACAGGGCGCGCCCTCCTACGAGCAGTACTTC	CASSAFSSQGAPSYEQYF
TRBD1	TRBV4-1	-	TRBJ2-5	TGCGCCAGCAGCGGGACAGGGGGCCGCGGGGAGACCCAGTACTTC	CASSGTGGRGETQYF
TRBD2	TRBV15	-	TRBJ2-1	TGTGCCACCAGCAGAGTACTAGCGGGAAACTCGGCCGGTGAGCAGTTCTTC	CATSRVLAGNSAGEQFF
-	TRBV6-5	-	TRBJ2-3	TGTGCCAGCAGTTACAAAGGAGGCCAGTACGACACAGATACGCAGTATTTT	CASSYKGGQYDTDTQYF
-	TRBV6-1	few	TRBJ1-1	TGTGCCAGCAGAGACCAGGGGCTTGAAGCTTTCTTT	CASRDQGLEAFF
-	TRBV7-2	-	TRBJ2-6	TGTGCCAGCAGACCCACGGCACCCTCTGGGGCCAACGTCCTGACTTTC	CASRPTAPSGANVLTF
-	TRBV20-1	-	TRBJ2-5	TGCAGTGCTAGAGATGGACGGGAGAACGGGGAGACCCAGTACTTC	CSARDGRENGETQYF
-	TRBV28	few	TRBJ1-1	TGTGCCAGCAGTTTTGGGGGCACTGAAGCTTTCTTT	CASSFGGTEAFF
-	TRBV6-1	few	TRBJ1-5	TGTGCCAGCAGTGAAGCCAGGGCTGGCAATCAGCCCCAGCATTTT	CASSEARAGNQPQHF
-	TRBV6-2/TRBV6-3	few	TRBJ1-6	TGTGCCAGCAGCCCAACAGAGAGCTCCTATAATTCACCCCTCCACTTT	CASSPTESSYNSPLHF
-	TRBV28	few	TRBJ2-1	TGTGCCAGCAGCTCCCGTAGCCCTAGGCGGCGACGAAGGGAGCAGTTCTTC	CASSSRSPRRRRREQFF
TRBD2	TRBV7-2	-	TRBJ2-5	TGTGCCAGCAGCTTGCCTAGCGGGAGAGGAGAGACCCAGTACTTC	CASSLPSGRGETQYF
-	TRBV18	-	TRBJ2-1	TGTGCCAGCTCACCAGGGCAATCCCGCAATGAGCAGTTCTTC	CASSPGQSRNEQFF
-	TRBV28	-	TRBJ1-5	TGTGCCAGCAGTTTAGGTGGGGTCTCCAGCCCCCAGCATTTT	CASSLGGVSSPQHF
TRBD2	TRBV7-2	-	TRBJ2-3	TGTGCCAGCAGCCCCTGGGGACTAGCGGGAGTGGGGAGCACAGATACGCAGTATTTT	CASSPWGLAGVGSTDTQYF
TRBD2	TRBV6-4	few	TRBJ2-1	TGTGCCAGCAGTGTGAGTAGCGGGGACTACAATGAGCAGTTCTTC	CASSVSSGDYNEQFF
TRBD2	TRBV19	-	TRBJ2-3	TGTGCCAGTAGTATAGCCCTAGCGGGAGCAGATACGCAGTATTTT	CASSIALAGADTQYF
-	TRBV27	-	TRBJ2-7	TGTGCCAGCAGTTTATCAGTCTACCCCTACGAGCAGTACTTC	CASSLSVYPYEQYF
-	TRBV5-6	-	TRBJ1-6	TGTGCCAGCAGCTTGGAAGTTCGTTCACCCCTCCACTTT	CASSLEVRSPLHF
TRBD2	TRBV5-4	-	TRBJ2-5	TGTGCCAGCAGCGCCGAACCACTAGCGGGCCAGAGAGAGACCCAGTACTTC	CASSAEPLAGQRETQYF
-	TRBV28	-	TRBJ2-1	TGTGCCAGCGTGTCCTCCTACAATGAGCAGTTCTTC	CASVSSYNEQFF
TRBD2	TRBV28	once	TRBJ2-7	TGTGCCAGCAGCTCCCTCTTTAGCGGGAGGGATCACGAGCAGTACTTC	CASSSLFSGRDHEQYF
-	TRBV4-3	-	TRBJ2-5	TGCGCCAGCAGCCAAGATCATCCCGAGACCCAGTACTTC	CASSQDHPETQYF
TRBD2	TRBV15	-	TRBJ2-1	TGTGCCACCAGCGGGCGGACTAGCGGGAGGGCGAGCTCCTACAATGAGCAGTTCTTC	CATSGRTSGRASSYNEQFF
-	TRBV18	few	TRBJ1-5	TGTGCCAGCTCATCAATGGGGTTTGAGGGCAATCAGCCCCAGCATTTT	CASSSMGFEGNQPQHF
TRBD2	TRBV20-1	-	TRBJ2-3	TGCAGTGCCAAAGCACTAGCGGCCCTTGGGGATACGCAGTATTTT	CSAKALAALGDTQYF
-	TRBV28	-	TRBJ1-1	TGTGCCAGCAGCATGTGGGGAGGAATAGGGACTGAAGCTTTCTTT	CASSMWGGIGTEAFF